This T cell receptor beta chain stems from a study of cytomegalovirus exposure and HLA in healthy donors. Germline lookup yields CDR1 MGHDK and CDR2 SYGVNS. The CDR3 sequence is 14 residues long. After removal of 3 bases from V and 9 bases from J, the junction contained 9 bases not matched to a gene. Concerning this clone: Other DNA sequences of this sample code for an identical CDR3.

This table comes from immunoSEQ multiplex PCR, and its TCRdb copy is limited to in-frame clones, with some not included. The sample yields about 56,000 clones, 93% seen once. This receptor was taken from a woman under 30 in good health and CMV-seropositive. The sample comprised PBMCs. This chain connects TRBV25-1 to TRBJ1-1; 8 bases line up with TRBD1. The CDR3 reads CASSEPATGAKAFF. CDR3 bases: TGTGCCAGCAGTGAGCCCGCGACAGGGGCCAAAGCTTTCTTT.